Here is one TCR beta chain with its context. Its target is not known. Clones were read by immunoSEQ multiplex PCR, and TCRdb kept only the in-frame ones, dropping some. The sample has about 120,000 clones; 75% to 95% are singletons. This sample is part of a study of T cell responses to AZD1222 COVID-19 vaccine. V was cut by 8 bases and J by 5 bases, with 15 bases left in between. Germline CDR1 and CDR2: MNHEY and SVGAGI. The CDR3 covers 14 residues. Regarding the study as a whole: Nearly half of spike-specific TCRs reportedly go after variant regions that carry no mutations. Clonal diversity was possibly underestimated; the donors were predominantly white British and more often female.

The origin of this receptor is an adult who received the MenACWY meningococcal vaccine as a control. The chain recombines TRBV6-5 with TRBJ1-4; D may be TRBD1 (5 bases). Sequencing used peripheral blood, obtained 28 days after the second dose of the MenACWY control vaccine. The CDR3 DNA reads TGTGCCAGCGGGCCTGGGGCCCGGAATGAAAAACTGTTTTTT. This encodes CASGPGARNEKLFF.